Listed below are T cell receptor beta chains from one sample, sequenced in a study of tumor-infiltrating T cells and Merkel cell polyomavirus. This table comes from immunoSEQ multiplex PCR, and its TCRdb copy is limited to in-frame clones, with some not included. The data show 26,000 or so clones, with roughly 87% seen just once and 2.5% to 3.5% held by the top ten. What was sequenced was lymph node tissue. The receptors here all came from a man aged 45-65 years with Merkel cell carcinoma. CDR3s leave out the opening cysteine and the closing phenylalanine or tryptophan. Fields, in order: clone size, V gene, J gene, CDR3 protein. For some rows the clone size is stated as once, few or many, or as a class when expanded; others skip it.

-	TRBV19	TRBJ2-5	ASSIAPGSETQY
-	TRBV30	TRBJ2-7	AWRSGAYEQY
-	TRBV5-1	TRBJ2-6	ASSLTGSGANVLT
once	TRBV5-1	TRBJ1-1	ASSLVGGGDTEAF
-	TRBV7-3	TRBJ2-7	ASSLMGQGGEQY
-	TRBV5-4	TRBJ1-1	ASSLSGGRANTEAF
-	TRBV7-2	TRBJ1-6	ASSPYPGTYNSPLH
-	TRBV28	TRBJ1-5	ASSLFTNQPQH
-	TRBV4-3	TRBJ2-7	ASSQDGRDYEQY
-	TRBV4-2	TRBJ2-3	ASSPHGGGRSTDTQY
-	TRBV19	TRBJ1-6	ASSTGGYNSPLH
-	TRBV7-2	TRBJ2-3	ASSLVTTADTQY
-	TRBV30	TRBJ2-5	AWREGASRTQY
-	TRBV7-8	TRBJ2-2	ASSYPDREANTGELF
-	TRBV27	TRBJ1-4	ASSLLQGGEKLF
few	TRBV6-5	TRBJ2-7	ASSPDRNYEQY
-	TRBV28	TRBJ2-3	ASSGTSGRAGDTQY
medium-sized	TRBV7-9	TRBJ2-7	ASSTVSGRDYEQY
-	TRBV6-1	TRBJ2-3	ASSDRTLSTDTQY
-	TRBV5-1	TRBJ2-1	ASSDGTSGRNEQF
-	TRBV28	TRBJ2-3	ASSFRSLSDTQY
-	TRBV5-4	-	ASSSLAGAGEQY
-	TRBV5-1	TRBJ2-1	ASSLSGKYNNEQF
-	TRBV5-1	TRBJ1-1	ASSLAGGGIGTEAF
once	TRBV6-4	TRBJ2-1	ASSTGTSGSNEQF
-	TRBV4-1	TRBJ1-2	ASRPKTGDEYGYT
-	TRBV10-3	TRBJ1-2	AISEGQGDYYGYT
-	TRBV28	TRBJ2-1	ATEPGRHNEQF
once	TRBV6-1	TRBJ2-2	ASSERQGAQGGELF
-	TRBV5-4	TRBJ2-3	ASSSGLPGVGDTQY
-	TRBV4-2	TRBJ2-3	ASSQYSGTSGDSILADTQY
-	TRBV5-5	TRBJ2-1	ASSLGLVGEQF
-	TRBV4-1	TRBJ2-3	ASMGGRNPEATDTQY
-	TRBV18	TRBJ1-3	ASSSTRVGNTIY
-	TRBV7-9	TRBJ2-6	ASSLGRDRPSGANVLT
-	TRBV19	TRBJ1-1	ASSIAGDTEAF
-	TRBV10-3	TRBJ2-3	AIRAVGDSTDTQY
-	TRBV11-3	TRBJ2-1	ASSSDPAGPYNEQF
-	TRBV27	TRBJ2-1	ASRLAGLNEQF
-	TRBV10-3	TRBJ1-3	AINRGPNSGNTIY
-	TRBV7-9	TRBJ2-2	ASSSNRGDGELF
once	TRBV5-4	TRBJ2-5	ASSFAADQETQY
-	TRBV28	TRBJ1-6	ASSQPQGFANSPLH
-	TRBV11-3	TRBJ2-4	ASSLRGSIQY
-	TRBV4-1	TRBJ1-6	ASSQDPGSNSPLH
-	TRBV6-6	TRBJ1-2	ASDHLLDRAYGYT
-	TRBV6-5	TRBJ2-5	ASSTPQGETQY
-	TRBV30	TRBJ2-2	AWSVLRNTGELF
-	TRBV19	TRBJ1-5	ASTQGGGQPQH
-	TRBV18	TRBJ2-5	ASSPPGGIETQY
-	TRBV27	TRBJ1-1	ASSPTGTVGEAF
once	TRBV6-5	TRBJ2-1	ASSRLAGRENEQF